The next 29 T cell receptor beta chains were all read from a single sample in a study of Ad26.COV2.S vaccination and SARS-CoV-2 variants. The method was immunoSEQ multiplex PCR; TCRdb's version includes in-frame clones alone and lacks a portion of them. The repertoire holds some 340,000 clones, with about 86% as singletons. Treatment: 15 to 20 received Ad26.COV2.S at low or high dose, single or two shots; about five received placebo; per-sample allocation not given. Specimen acquisition occurred on day 63 following the initial vaccine or placebo injection. The material sequenced was peripheral blood, taken in a trial of Ad26.COV2.S vaccine versus placebo. Receptors were obtained from a person between 18 and 59 years old who received the Ad26.COV2.S COVID-19 vaccine or a placebo.

A single count supports this clone. The chain recombines TRBV19 with TRBJ1-2, with D hard to call. CDR3 length equals 14 residues. Trimming took off 3 bases at V and 4 bases at J, with 12 bases between the two ends. Germline CDR1 reads LNHDA; CDR2 reads SQIVND (reference sequence). CDR3 sequence reads: CASSISAPTYGYTF. CDR3 DNA: TGTGCCAGTAGTATTTCTGCACCGACCTATGGCTACACCTTC.

The chain joins TRBV7-2 to TRBJ1-1; possible D gene TRBD1, 5 bases. Trimming removed 2 bases at V and 1 base at J, with 8 bases between. The CDR3 is 14 amino acids. Germline V gene sequence: CDR1 SGHTA, CDR2 FQGNSA. Here the CDR3 reads CASSLRTQNTEAFF. In DNA form, the CDR3 reads TGTGCCAGCAGCTTAAGGACACAGAACACTGAAGCTTTCTTT.

V gene TRBV10-3 combines with J gene TRBJ2-1; D may be TRBD1 (6 bases). V dropped 6 bases and J dropped 2 bases, with 26 bases sitting between them. The CDR3 runs to 19 residues. Germline values: CDR1 ENHRY, CDR2 SYGVKD. CDR3 sequence (DNA): TGTGCCATCAGATCCACAGGTACCGTCCCCCAGGGGCCCTACAATGAGCAGTTCTTC. This encodes CAIRSTGTVPQGPYNEQFF.

This chain connects TRBV5-4 to TRBJ2-1; 14 bases line up with TRBD2. The CDR3 is made up of 15 amino acids. With 4 bases clipped from V and 8 bases from J, the junction kept 5 bases outside the gene matches. The V gene's germline CDR1 is SGHNT and CDR2 YYREEE (reference sequence). The CDR3 loop is CASSQTSGGEDEQFF. In DNA form, the CDR3 reads TGTGCCAGCAGCCAGACTAGCGGGGGGGAGGATGAGCAGTTCTTC.

The chain employs TRBV7-2 and TRBJ2-7, with D possibly TRBD2 on 5 matching bases. Germline-derived CDR1 and CDR2 are SGHTA and FQGNSA. The V end was cut by 3 bases, the J end by 1 base, with 10 bases between. The CDR3 is made up of 14 amino acids. Written as DNA, the CDR3 is TGTGCCAGCAGCTTTGGGAGCGGTTCCTACGAGCAGTACTTC. Protein: CASSFGSGSYEQYF.

The chain is built from TRBV9 and TRBJ1-1; tentatively, D is TRBD1 (6 bases). Trimming removed 0 bases from V and 1 base from J, with 10 bases in between. The CDR3 contains 15 residues. Germline CDR1 SGDLS, CDR2 YYNGEE. The CDR3 DNA reads TGTGCCAGCAGCGTAGGGCCGGGGGCGAACACTGAAGCTTTCTTT. It is translated as CASSVGPGANTEAFF.

This sequence joins TRBV5-1 and TRBJ2-1, with D tentatively TRBD1 (6 bases). The CDR3 sequence is 14 residues long. The germline CDR1 and CDR2 sequences are SGHRS and YFSETQ. The ends were cut back, 0 bases at V and 9 bases at J, with 13 bases in the middle. In DNA, the CDR3 is TGCGCCAGCAGCTTGGGCTCCCTCAGGGGTGAGCAGTTCTTC. Encoded protein: CASSLGSLRGEQFF.

V gene TRBV30 combines with J gene TRBJ1-4, with D possibly being TRBD1 (5 bases). V was shortened by 1 base and J by 0 bases, with 9 bases between the two germline ends. Per germline, CDR1 GTSNPN and CDR2 SVGIG (reference sequence). The CDR3 loop spans 15 amino acids. The CDR3 region has the DNA TGTGCCTGGAGTGCCGGGACTTCAACTAATGAAAAACTGTTTTTT. It codes for CAWSAGTSTNEKLFF. Variable domain in full (rest from reference TRBV30 and TRBJ1-4): SQTIHQWPATLVQPVGSPLSLECTVEGTSNPNLYWYRQAAGRGLQLLFYSVGIGQISSEVPQNLSASRPQDRQFILSSKKLLLSDSGFYLCAWSAGTSTNEKLFFGSGTQLSVL.

The chain couples TRBV19 to TRBJ1-1, with 12 bases matching TRBD1. Germline V gene lookup returns CDR1 LNHDA and CDR2 SQIVND (reference sequence). The length of the CDR3 is 18 residues. V was pared by 5 bases and J by 0 bases, with 10 bases of the junction left unmatched. The DNA of the CDR3 is TGTGCCAGTAGTCCCATTCGGGGACAGGGGGCGATGAACACTGAAGCTTTCTTT. It codes for CASSPIRGQGAMNTEAFF.

The V call is TRBV19, the J call TRBJ1-5, with unresolved D. With 8 bases removed from V and 7 bases from J, the gap between germline ends came to 9 bases. Germline V lookup: CDR1 LNHDA, CDR2 SQIVND (reference sequence). The CDR3 contains 11 residues. This CDR3 is CASSFGQPQHF. The DNA of the CDR3 is TGTGCCAGTTCCTTTGGCCAGCCCCAGCATTTT.

This clone has just a few counts. This sequence joins TRBV15 and TRBJ2-6, with D unclear. Germline V gene sequence: CDR1 LNHNV, CDR2 YYDKDF (reference sequence). V was pared by 1 base and J by 4 bases, with 14 bases between. The CDR3 spans 17 residues. CDR3 sequence reads: CATSRGIGQPGANVLTF. The CDR3 nucleotides are TGTGCCACCAGCAGAGGGATTGGGCAACCGGGGGCCAACGTCCTGACTTTC.

CDR3 DNA: TGTGCCAGCAGCTTAGGAAGTTCCCCCTACGAGCAGTACTTC. This gives the protein CASSLGSSPYEQYF. The V gene is TRBV5-4, the J gene TRBJ2-7; D is uncertain. Trimming cost V 2 bases and J 2 bases, with 11 bases left between them. This CDR3 is built from 14 residues. The germline V gene encodes CDR1 SGHNT and CDR2 YYREEE (reference sequence).

V and J are TRBV18 and TRBJ2-1; TRBD2 matches 8 bases. The CDR3 extends over 15 amino acids. The germline gives CDR1 KGHSH, CDR2 LQKENI. The V gene end was trimmed by 3 bases and the J gene end by 3 bases; junction bases not matched to a gene: 4. As DNA, the CDR3 is TGTGCCAGCTCACCTCGAGCGGGAGACTACAATGAGCAGTTCTTC. Protein product: CASSPRAGDYNEQFF.

The chain links TRBV18 to TRBJ2-1, with D perhaps matching TRBD1 (6 bases). Germline loops: CDR1 KGHSH, CDR2 LQKENI. CDR3 length: 15 residues. The V and J ends lost 3 bases and 2 bases respectively, with 11 bases between them. CDR3 residues: CASSPATGTYNEQFF. The CDR3 DNA reads TGTGCCAGCTCACCGGCAACAGGGACCTACAATGAGCAGTTCTTC.

This chain links TRBV3-1 (or the pseudogene TRBV3-2) with TRBJ2-1, with 7 positions matching TRBD1. This CDR3 has 16 residues. J lost 1 base, V lost 4 bases, and 7 bases had no gene match. Germline CDR1 is LGHDT and CDR2 is YNNKEL (reference sequence). The CDR3 reads CASSLTGAVSYNEQFF. The DNA for the CDR3 is TGTGCCAGCAGCCTCACAGGGGCCGTATCCTACAATGAGCAGTTCTTC.

This clone was seen once. The genes are TRBV2 and TRBJ2-3; 7 bases fit TRBD1. The CDR3 length is 14 residues. Unmatched junction bases numbered 5, after V lost 5 bases and J lost 3 bases. Germline-derived CDR1 and CDR2 are SNHLY and FYNNEI. The DNA of the CDR3 is TGTGCCAGCAGTACTAACAGGGGAACAGATACGCAGTATTTT. Protein sequence: CASSTNRGTDTQYF. The entire variable domain, with the rest obtained from reference TRBV2 and TRBJ2-3, is as follows: EPEVTQTPSHQVTQMGQEVILRCVPISNHLYFYWYRQILGQKVEFLVSFYNNEISEKSEIFDDQFSVERPDGSNFTLKIRSTKLEDSAMYFCASSTNRGTDTQYFGPGTRLTVL.

About this clone: The sample holds other DNA sequences that translate to the same CDR3. The rearrangement uses TRBV18 and TRBJ1-2; TRBD1 aligns across 9 bases. Trimming removed 3 bases from V and 4 bases from J; junction bases left unmatched: 3. Germline V gene lookup returns CDR1 KGHSH and CDR2 LQKENI. The CDR3 is made up of 14 amino acids. Written as DNA, the CDR3 is TGTGCCAGCTCACCGGGACAGGGAGGCTATGGCTACACCTTC. Translated: CASSPGQGGYGYTF. The whole variable domain, filled in from reference TRBV18 and TRBJ1-2, reads NAGVMQNPRHLVRRRGQEARLRCSPMKGHSHVYWYRQLPEEGLKFMVYLQKENIIDESGMPKERFSAEFPKEGPSILRIQQVVRGDSAAYFCASSPGQGGYGYTFGSGTRLTVV.

CDR3 DNA: TGTGCCAGCAGAGGGGAGACCTATGGCTACACCTTC. Encoded protein: CASRGETYGYTF. V gene TRBV2 combines with J gene TRBJ1-2, with D possibly matching TRBD1 (5 bases). V was shortened by 6 bases and J by 4 bases, with 9 bases between the two germline ends. This CDR3 is built from 12 residues. From germline, CDR1 is SNHLY and CDR2 FYNNEI. The variable domain in full, completed from reference TRBV2 and TRBJ1-2, reads EPEVTQTPSHQVTQMGQEVILRCVPISNHLYFYWYRQILGQKVEFLVSFYNNEISEKSEIFDDQFSVERPDGSNFTLKIRSTKLEDSAMYFCASRGETYGYTFGSGTRLTVV.

V usage is TRBV5-1 and J usage is TRBJ1-1, with a possible D match to TRBD1 (6 bases). Germline CDR1 is SGHRS and CDR2 is YFSETQ. The CDR3 consists of 14 residues. V was pared by 4 bases and J by 3 bases, with 13 bases between. The chain's CDR3 is CASSLGTSYTEAFF. The CDR3 coding sequence is TGCGCCAGCAGCCTCGGGACAAGTTACACTGAAGCTTTCTTT.

This chain links TRBV6-2 or TRBV6-3 with TRBJ2-2; 11 positions match TRBD2. Germline V gene sequence: CDR1 MNHEY, CDR2 SVGEGT. V shed 5 bases and J 9 bases; nucleotides not matched to a gene: 8. The CDR3 has 15 residues. CDR3 residues: CASSTYTSGGRELFF. CDR3 sequence (DNA): TGTGCCAGCAGTACTTATACTAGCGGGGGCAGGGAGCTGTTTTTT.

This clone is a singleton in its sample. The gene calls are TRBV6-2 or TRBV6-3 and TRBJ2-7; tentative D call: TRBD2 (6 bases). Germline V gives CDR1 MNHEY, CDR2 SVGEGT. The CDR3 loop spans 16 amino acids. The ends were cut back, 0 bases at V and 0 bases at J, with 12 bases in the middle. CDR3 nucleotides: TGTGCCAGCAGTTACTCGACTAGGAACCCCTCCTACGAGCAGTACTTC. It specifies CASSYSTRNPSYEQYF.

The CDR3 protein is CASSLQERNTIYF. The CDR3 nucleotides are TGTGCCAGCAGCCTACAGGAAAGAAACACCATATATTTT. The gene calls are TRBV3-1 (or the pseudogene TRBV3-2) and TRBJ1-3, with a possible D match to TRBD1 (5 bases). The CDR3 extends over 13 amino acids. The ends were cut back, 4 bases at V and 5 bases at J, with 9 bases in the middle. Germline V gives CDR1 LGHDT, CDR2 YNNKEL (reference sequence).

This clone was seen once. The V call is TRBV7-2, the J call TRBJ2-5; 8 bases line up with TRBD2. Germline V gene sequence: CDR1 SGHTA, CDR2 FQGNSA. This CDR3 region has 16 residues. Trimming removed 2 bases from V and 4 bases from J; junction bases left unmatched: 9. The CDR3 reads CASSLFVAGRPETQYF. DNA for the CDR3: TGTGCCAGCAGCTTATTTGTAGCGGGGCGTCCAGAGACCCAGTACTTC.

In regard to this clone: One end of the junction fails to match germline, which may point to a read error. The chain carries TRBV7-7 and TRBJ2-3; 8 bases are a match to TRBD2. The length of the CDR3 is 16 residues. Germline V gives CDR1 SSHAT, CDR2 FNYEAQ (reference sequence). Here the CDR3 reads CASSPGPGRGTDTQYF. CDR3 DNA sequence: TGTGCTAGCAGCCCAGGACCCGGGAGGGGCACAGATACGCAGTATTTT.

This clone came up once. The rearrangement links TRBV11-2 to TRBJ2-3, with 11 nucleotides matching TRBD1. CDR3 size: 17 residues. Germline V gene data show CDR1 as SGHAT and CDR2 as FQNNGV. The J segment lost 4 bases and the V segment lost 5 bases, leaving 11 bases of the junction unmatched. The CDR3 DNA is TGTGCCAGCAGCGGAACCCGGACAGGGGGCTGGTCAGATACGCAGTATTTT. Residues: CASSGTRTGGWSDTQYF.

The chain links TRBV3-1 (or the pseudogene TRBV3-2) to TRBJ2-3; D is ambiguous. CDR1 and CDR2 (germline): LGHDT, YNNKEL (reference sequence). The CDR3 is 16 residues long. The V gene lost 4 bases and the J gene lost 3 bases, with 17 bases spanning the gap. The CDR3 DNA reads as TGTGCCAGCAGCCCTCCGGGTGTCCGGCAAACAGATACGCAGTATTTT. Translation gives CASSPPGVRQTDTQYF.

There are a few counts of this clone. This chain links TRBV9 with TRBJ2-7; possible D gene TRBD1, 6 bases. The CDR3 consists of 15 residues. Germline values: CDR1 SGDLS, CDR2 YYNGEE. Trimming pared 0 bases from V and 2 bases from J, leaving 12 bases between. CDR3 amino acids: CASSVGTQGAYEQYF. The DNA for the CDR3 is TGTGCCAGCAGCGTAGGCACACAGGGTGCCTACGAGCAGTACTTC.

The genes are TRBV7-2 and TRBJ2-3, with a possible D match to TRBD2 (6 bases). Germline V gene data show CDR1 as SGHTA and CDR2 as FQGNSA. Between the trimmed V and J ends, which lost 6 bases and 11 bases, there was a span of 21 bases. The CDR3 has 14 residues. The CDR3 loop reads CASSFPLTAGKQYF. As DNA, the CDR3 is TGTGCCAGCAGTTTTCCTTTGACCGCGGGGAAGCAGTATTTT.

The chain recombines TRBV6-2 or TRBV6-3 with TRBJ2-4, with 13 bases lining up with TRBD2. The V gene's germline CDR1 is MNHEY and CDR2 SVGEGT. The CDR3 runs 19 residues. J gave up 3 bases and V 2 bases, and 10 bases lay outside the gene matches. CDR3 sequence (DNA): TGTGCCAGCAGTTACGATTGGACTAGCGGGGGACAGGGCAAAAACATTCAGTACTTC. Protein product: CASSYDWTSGGQGKNIQYF.